This T cell receptor (beta chain) came from a study of regulatory T cells in long-lasting Graves disease. This clonotype was seen many times. Documented time point: newly diagnosed GD, antithyroid drugs for less than 3 months. The TCR library was made from RNA that had been extracted from PBMCs in TRIzol. Trimming left V 7 bases short and J 1 base short, with 12 bases between. This CDR3 region has 14 residues. The germline CDR1 and CDR2 sequences are MNHEY and SVGEGT. Relying on iRepertoire HTBI primers and Arm-PCR of CDR3 regions, the team built TCR beta libraries. TCRdb reanalysed the multiplex PCR reads using MiXCR and keeps one entry per CDR3 protein. The profile shows 350,000 to 550,000 distinct CDR3 sequences, around 17% of them singletons. These data also featured in a second study, about T cells in Graves' hyperthyroidism and ophthalmopathy. That report adds: HTBI primers drove first-round RT-PCR of the TCR CDR3.

The sample here was peripheral blood mononuclear cells (PBMCs), taken at new diagnosis, from a patient treated with antithyroid drugs. The receptor's source is a woman under 30 with Graves disease. The rearrangement joins TRBV6-2 or TRBV6-3 to TRBJ2-3, with D unclear. Written as DNA, the CDR3 is TGTGCCAGCATGAATCGGGCCCGCACAGATACGCAGTATTTT. This codes for CASMNRARTDTQYF.